Listed below are T cell receptor beta chains from one sample, sequenced in a study of T cell responses to AZD1222 COVID-19 vaccine. Method: immunoSEQ multiplex PCR; TCRdb's copy keeps in-frame clones and lacks some. The sample carries 85,000 to 120,000 clones, roughly 91% recorded once. Sequences were derived from peripheral blood, sampled 28 days after the second AZD1222 dose. Receptor source: an adult who received the AZD1222 COVID-19 vaccine. CDR3s include the opening cysteine and the closing phenylalanine or tryptophan.

j_gene | len | v_gene | CDR3aa
TRBJ2-2 | 20 | TRBV4-2 | CASSQDEMLAGAIGTGELFF
TRBJ2-1 | 11 | TRBV19 | CASRGGPEQFF
TRBJ2-1 | 13 | TRBV27 | CASSFRDYNEQFF
TRBJ1-1 | 11 | TRBV20-1 | CSAPRETEAFF
TRBJ1-6 | 13 | TRBV7-8 | CASSLGQDSPLHF
TRBJ2-3 | 16 | TRBV3-1/TRBV3-2 | CASSQDPPTVTDTQYF
TRBJ1-1 | 12 | TRBV25-1 | CASSELHSEAFF
TRBJ2-2 | 16 | TRBV4-3 | CASSQDRGLNTGELFF
TRBJ2-1 | 16 | TRBV27 | CASSSSGLAGHNEQFF
TRBJ2-7 | 11 | TRBV12-3/TRBV12-4 | CASSSQYEQYF
TRBJ2-3 | 19 | TRBV9 | CASSPTPGLAGGFPDTQYF
TRBJ1-2 | 13 | TRBV3-1/TRBV3-2 | CATRGGLSYGYTF
TRBJ2-7 | 15 | TRBV28 | CASSPEGGLAGEQYF
TRBJ1-1 | 11 | TRBV20-1 | CTIKGSTEAFF
TRBJ1-4 | 13 | TRBV12-3/TRBV12-4 | CASSETGLEKLFF
TRBJ2-3 | 15 | TRBV7-2 | CASSLRGVLADTQYF
TRBJ1-2 | 14 | TRBV7-9 | CASRDRGVMIGYTF
TRBJ2-5 | 16 | TRBV5-4 | CASSLRLAGDQETQYF
TRBJ2-7 | 15 | TRBV6-5 | CASSREGRGNYEQYF
TRBJ2-7 | 13 | TRBV5-5 | CASREGATYEQYF
TRBJ1-3 | 11 | TRBV12-3/TRBV12-4 | CASSPTHTIYF
TRBJ2-1 | 15 | TRBV3-1/TRBV3-2 | CASSQESGGAFEQFF
TRBJ2-1 | 13 | TRBV5-1 | CASSLWSGRGQFF
TRBJ1-5 | 13 | TRBV27 | CASSPGGNQPQHF
TRBJ2-5 | 16 | TRBV9 | CASSVGLLDSEETQYF
TRBJ2-5 | 11 | TRBV30 | CAWSGQETQYF
TRBJ2-3 | 14 | TRBV7-3 | CASSSQGTTDTQYF